Given below is one TCR beta chain in context. The antigen is not known. V trimming: 3 bases; J trimming: 4 bases; junction bases outside the gene matches: 8. Germline V gene data show CDR1 as ENHRY and CDR2 as SYGVKD. The CDR3 is 15 residues long. The sample is drawn from a study of beta chain features in type 1 diabetes. Expressed TCRB transcripts were sequenced because the isolated RNA had all been reverse transcribed beforehand. The study sequenced naive, central memory and regulatory T cell samples to an average of about 3.6 million reads. This table comes from immunoSEQ multiplex PCR, and its TCRdb copy is limited to in-frame clones, with some not included. The sample has hundreds of thousands of clones, 15% to 17% seen once. Notes on the study in general: PCR might preferentially amplify shorter templates, equally in patients and controls.

Sequenced material: naive CD4+ T cells from blood. The sequence came from a man younger than 30 in good health. The chain is built from TRBV10-3 and TRBJ1-1; TRBD1 matches at 7 bases. The CDR3 DNA reads as TGTGCCATCAGTGACAACAGGGGTCTGGGCACTGAAGCTTTCTTT. Translation gives CAISDNRGLGTEAFF.